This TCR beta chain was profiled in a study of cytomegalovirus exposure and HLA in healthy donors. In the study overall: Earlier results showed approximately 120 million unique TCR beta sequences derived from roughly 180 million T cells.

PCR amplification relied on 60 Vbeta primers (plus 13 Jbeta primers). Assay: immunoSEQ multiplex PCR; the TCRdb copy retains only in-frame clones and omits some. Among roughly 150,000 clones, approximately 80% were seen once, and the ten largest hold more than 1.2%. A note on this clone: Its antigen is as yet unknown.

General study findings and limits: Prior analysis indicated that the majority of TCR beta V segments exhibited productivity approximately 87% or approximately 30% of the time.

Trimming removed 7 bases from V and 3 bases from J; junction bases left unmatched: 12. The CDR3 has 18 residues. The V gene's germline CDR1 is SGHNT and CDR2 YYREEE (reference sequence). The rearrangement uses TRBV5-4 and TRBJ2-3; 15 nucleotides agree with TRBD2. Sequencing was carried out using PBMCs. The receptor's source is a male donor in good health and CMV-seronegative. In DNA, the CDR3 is TGTGCCAGCGCCCCCGGGACTAGCGGGAGGCCGGGGACAGATACGCAGTATTTT. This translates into CASAPGTSGRPGTDTQYF.